The next 28 T cell receptor beta chains were all read from a single sample in a study of CD8 T cells in Susac syndrome. Random-hexamer reverse transcription was applied to 0.5 to 1 ug RNA. MiXCR, run by TCRdb on the immunoSEQ multiplex PCR reads, gives a single entry per CDR3 protein. Of a few hundred thousand distinct CDR3 sequences listed, nearly 97% are singletons. Input material: CD4+ T cells from PBMCs. The origin of the receptors is a human donor with multiple sclerosis.

The rearrangement links TRBV12-3 or TRBV12-4 to TRBJ2-1; 7 bases match TRBD1. Trimming cost V 6 bases and J 1 base; bases outside gene matches: 3. The CDR3 sequence is 14 residues long. This CDR3 is CASRGQRSYNEQFF. CDR3 coding DNA: TGTGCCAGCAGGGGACAGCGTTCCTACAATGAGCAGTTCTTC.

The chain joins TRBV12-3 or TRBV12-4 to TRBJ2-1; tentatively, D is TRBD1 or TRBD2 (5 bases each). The CDR3 runs 11 residues. Trimming took 3 bases from V and 16 from J, leaving 13 bases between them. CDR3 sequence: CASSFGDRGFF. In DNA, the CDR3 is TGTGCCAGCAGTTTTGGGGACCGGGGATTCTTC.

This clonotype occurred once. V gene TRBV6-4 combines with J gene TRBJ1-2; D is unclear. This CDR3 region has 14 residues. The germline V and J ends were trimmed by 3 bases and 0 bases, with 8 bases remaining between them. Germline V gene sequence: CDR1 MRHNA, CDR2 SNTAGT. The DNA of the CDR3 is TGTGCCAGCAGTGAATCCAGAGCTAACTATGGCTACACCTTC. As protein: CASSESRANYGYTF.

The chain is built from TRBV20-1 and TRBJ2-7; D remains unclear. The V end was cut by 0 bases, the J end by 4 bases, with 10 bases between. Germline lookup yields CDR1 DFQATT and CDR2 SNEGSKA (reference sequence). The CDR3 is made up of 13 amino acids. The CDR3 region is CSARDRLLYEQYF. In DNA, the CDR3 is TGCAGTGCTAGAGATCGACTGCTTTACGAGCAGTACTTC.

The chain joins TRBV20-1 to TRBJ2-5; TRBD2 matches 11 bases. CDR1 and CDR2 (germline): DFQATT, SNEGSKA (reference sequence). The CDR3 has 15 amino acids. Losses at the gene ends were 5 bases for V and 4 bases for J; bases not matched to a gene: 9. The CDR3 loop reads CSAPLAGGEGETQYF. The DNA of the CDR3 is TGCAGTGCTCCCTTAGCGGGAGGGGAGGGAGAGACCCAGTACTTC.

The V call is TRBV5-1, the J call TRBJ1-5; D is ambiguous. The CDR3 spans 15 residues. Germline V gene lookup returns CDR1 SGHRS and CDR2 YFSETQ. The V end lost 0 bases, the J end lost 5 bases, and 12 bases lay between the germline ends. CDR3 DNA: TGCGCCAGCAGCTTGGGTTTTCTCCGCGATCAGCCCCAGCATTTT. Protein product: CASSLGFLRDQPQHF.

This chain connects TRBV20-1 to TRBJ2-3; D gene unclear. There are 13 residues in the CDR3. Germline-derived CDR1 and CDR2 are DFQATT and SNEGSKA (reference sequence). With 1 base removed from V and 2 bases from J, the gap between germline ends came to 7 bases. CDR3 region: CSARGATTDTQYF. The CDR3 nucleotides read TGCAGTGCTAGAGGCGCTACCACAGATACGCAGTATTTT.

V is TRBV10-2 and J is TRBJ2-7, with D uncertain. CDR3 length: 13 residues. Trimming took 3 bases from V and 6 from J, leaving 12 bases between them. In germline, CDR1 is WSHSY, CDR2 SAAADI. Here the CDR3 DNA reads TGCGCCAGCAGTGACCACCTACTTTCCGAGCAGTACTTC. It encodes CASSDHLLSEQYF.

The chain employs TRBV11-3 and TRBJ1-1, with D perhaps TRBD1 (5 bases). Germline CDR1 reads SGHNT; CDR2 reads YENEEA. Trimming stripped 1 base from V and 4 bases from J, with 7 bases between. This CDR3 contains 13 residues. The CDR3 sequence is CASSLAGVTEAFF. CDR3 nucleotides: TGTGCCAGCAGCTTAGCGGGGGTCACTGAAGCTTTCTTT.

V usage is TRBV4-1 and J usage is TRBJ1-2, with D hard to call. The CDR3 covers 12 residues. Looked up from germline, CDR1 is MGHRA and CDR2 is YSYEKL. V lost 0 bases and J lost 9, with 8 bases in between. The DNA for the CDR3 is TGCGCCAGCAGCCAAGATCTTAGGCGCTACACCTTC. Amino acid sequence: CASSQDLRRYTF.

The V call is TRBV2, the J call TRBJ2-7; 9 nucleotides line up with TRBD1. CDR1 is SNHLY, CDR2 FYNNEI, per germline. The ends lost 1 base at V and 9 bases at J; junction bases unmatched: 10. There are 15 residues in the CDR3. CDR3 in DNA: TGTGCCAGCAGTGAAGAGGAGGGACAGGGTTCAGGGCAGTACTTC. Its translation: CASSEEEGQGSGQYF. Combining the CDR3 with reference TRBV2 and TRBJ2-7 gives the whole variable domain EPEVTQTPSHQVTQMGQEVILRCVPISNHLYFYWYRQILGQKVEFLVSFYNNEISEKSEIFDDQFSVERPDGSNFTLKIRSTKLEDSAMYFCASSEEEGQGSGQYFGPGTRLTVT.

The rearrangement uses TRBV3-1 and TRBJ2-7; TRBD1 aligns across 9 bases. With 0 bases clipped from V and 4 bases from J, the junction kept 7 bases outside the gene matches. Germline V lookup: CDR1 LGHDT, CDR2 YNNKEL (reference sequence). The CDR3 is made up of 16 amino acids. Here the CDR3 DNA reads TGTGCCAGCAGCCAAGATCGGACAGGGGTCAGGTACGAGCAGTACTTC. Its protein product is CASSQDRTGVRYEQYF.

The genes are TRBV9 and TRBJ1-6; D unresolved. Per germline, CDR1 SGDLS and CDR2 YYNGEE. The CDR3 is made up of 13 amino acids. With 3 bases removed from V and 8 bases from J, the gap between germline ends came to 9 bases. The CDR3 DNA reads TGTGCCAGCAGCGCGCAAGGCTATTCACCCCTCCACTTT. Translating it yields CASSAQGYSPLHF.

V is TRBV30 and J is TRBJ1-2; 10 nucleotides align to TRBD1. CDR1 is GTSNPN, CDR2 SVGIG, per germline (reference sequence). Losses at the gene ends were 6 bases for V and 8 bases for J; bases not matched to a gene: 9. The CDR3 length is 13 residues. In DNA form, the CDR3 reads TGTGCCTGCCATAGGGACAGGGGAACCGGCTACACCTTC. It yields the protein CACHRDRGTGYTF.

V and J are TRBV10-3 and TRBJ2-7; D is unclear. Germline CDR1 is ENHRY and CDR2 is SYGVKD. V was trimmed by 10 bases and J by 0 bases, leaving 7 bases between them. CDR3 length: 11 amino acids. The CDR3 DNA sequence: TGTGCCAGCGGACCCTCCTACGAGCAGTACTTC. The encoded protein is CASGPSYEQYF.

This clonotype occurred a few times. The chain has TRBV9 and TRBJ2-3; no definite D call. CDR1 is SGDLS, CDR2 YYNGEE, per germline. The CDR3 has 12 amino acids. V was pared by 0 bases and J by 4 bases, with 3 bases between. The CDR3 sequence: CASSVGADTQYF. The CDR3 DNA sequence: TGTGCCAGCAGCGTAGGGGCAGATACGCAGTATTTT.

The chain uses TRBV2 and TRBJ2-7, with TRBD2 as a possible D gene (6 bases). Trimming cost V 7 bases and J 1 base, with 11 bases left between them. The germline gives CDR1 SNHLY, CDR2 FYNNEI. This CDR3 is built from 13 residues. CDR3 in DNA: TGTGCCAGCATGGGACTTACTTCCTACGAGCAGTACTTC. It is translated as CASMGLTSYEQYF. The complete variable domain, with remaining parts taken from reference TRBV2 and TRBJ2-7, reads EPEVTQTPSHQVTQMGQEVILRCVPISNHLYFYWYRQILGQKVEFLVSFYNNEISEKSEIFDDQFSVERPDGSNFTLKIRSTKLEDSAMYFCASMGLTSYEQYFGPGTRLTVT.

This chain uses TRBV6-5 with TRBJ1-2; D remains ambiguous. Germline loops: CDR1 MNHEY, CDR2 SVGAGI. Trimming took 2 bases from V and 4 from J, leaving 17 bases between them. This CDR3 region has 16 residues. In DNA form, the CDR3 reads TGTGCCAGCAGTTACAGCCATAACAGCTACTCCTATGGCTACACCTTC. Protein product: CASSYSHNSYSYGYTF.

The gene calls are TRBV28 and TRBJ2-7, with a possible D match to TRBD1 (5 bases). CDR1 MDHEN and CDR2 SYDVKM come from the germline V gene. The CDR3 has 15 residues. V was pared by 3 bases and J by 0 bases, with 12 bases between. CDR3 loop: CASSFRGRVSYEQYF. The CDR3 DNA follows: TGTGCCAGCAGTTTCCGTGGCAGGGTCTCCTACGAGCAGTACTTC.

The genes are TRBV18 and TRBJ2-7; no firm D call. V was cut by 0 bases and J by 1 base, with 4 bases left in between. The CDR3 is made up of 13 amino acids. Germline V CDR1 and CDR2: KGHSH, LQKENI. CDR3 residues: CASSPPTSYEQYF. Written as DNA, the CDR3 is TGTGCCAGCTCACCACCCACTTCCTACGAGCAGTACTTC.

This sequence joins TRBV27 and TRBJ2-1, with a possible D match to TRBD1 (6 bases). V gave up 6 bases and J gave up 3 bases, with 15 bases separating them. This CDR3 region has 15 residues. Germline-derived CDR1 and CDR2 are MNHEY and SMNVEV (reference sequence). In nucleotides, the CDR3 is TGTGCCAGCAGACCTTCAGGGGCTGGCTACAATGAGCAGTTCTTC. Translated, it gives CASRPSGAGYNEQFF.

This rearrangement joins TRBV13 to TRBJ2-1, with 7 bases aligning to TRBD1. Germline V CDR1 and CDR2: PRHDT, FYEKMQ (reference sequence). The CDR3 sequence is 14 residues long. V lost 4 bases to trimming and J lost 14 bases; unmatched junction nucleotides: 14. The CDR3 loop is CASSSRDRHTGKFF. As DNA, the CDR3 is TGTGCCAGCAGCTCCCGGGACAGACATACCGGGAAGTTCTTC.

J is TRBJ2-1 and V is TRBV29-1; D call uncertain. The V end lost 7 bases, the J end lost 7 bases, and 17 bases lay between the germline ends. Germline-derived CDR1 and CDR2 are SQVTM and ANQGSEA. This CDR3 is 13 amino acids long. The CDR3 loop is CSAGPLGLNEQFF. DNA for the CDR3: TGCAGCGCCGGGCCGTTGGGGTTGAATGAGCAGTTCTTC.

The chain links TRBV29-1 to TRBJ1-2, with D tentatively TRBD1 (5 bases). The CDR3 is made up of 12 amino acids. V was pared by 5 bases and J by 2 bases, with 9 bases between. Germline CDR1 SQVTM, CDR2 ANQGSEA. CDR3 sequence reads: CSVRGRNYGYTF. In nucleotides, the CDR3 is TGCAGCGTTCGGGGCCGGAACTATGGCTACACCTTC.

V usage is TRBV25-1 and J usage is TRBJ1-6; no reliable D call. This CDR3 region has 12 residues. The germline gives CDR1 MGHDK, CDR2 SYGVNS. Trimming took 3 bases from V and 8 from J, leaving 5 bases between them. The DNA of the CDR3 is TGTGCCAGCAGTGATAGGGATTCACCCCTCCACTTT. Translated, it gives CASSDRDSPLHF.

The chain links TRBV3-1 to TRBJ1-2; 7 bases agree with TRBD1. The germline gives CDR1 LGHDT, CDR2 YNNKEL (reference sequence). The CDR3 covers 15 residues. After removal of 4 bases from V and 4 bases from J, the junction contained 9 bases not matched to a gene. CDR3: CASSPKNRGSYGYTF. CDR3 in DNA: TGTGCCAGCAGCCCAAAGAACAGGGGCTCCTATGGCTACACCTTC.

The chain carries TRBV29-1 and TRBJ2-4, with TRBD2 identical over 7 bases. The CDR3 length is 12 residues. Germline assignment: CDR1 SQVTM and CDR2 ANQGSEA. V trimming: 5 bases; J trimming: 9 bases; junction bases outside the gene matches: 7. The CDR3 loop is CSVHPRGGIQYF. DNA of the CDR3: TGCAGCGTTCACCCCCGCGGGGGCATTCAGTACTTC.

The CDR3: CASSNRQGTNTEAFF. The DNA for the CDR3 is TGTGCCAGCAGTAACCGACAGGGGACGAACACTGAAGCTTTCTTT. The chain joins TRBV12-3 or TRBV12-4 to TRBJ1-1; 8 nucleotides align to TRBD1. The CDR3 loop spans 15 amino acids. With V trimmed by 5 bases and J by 1 base, 6 bases remained unmatched.